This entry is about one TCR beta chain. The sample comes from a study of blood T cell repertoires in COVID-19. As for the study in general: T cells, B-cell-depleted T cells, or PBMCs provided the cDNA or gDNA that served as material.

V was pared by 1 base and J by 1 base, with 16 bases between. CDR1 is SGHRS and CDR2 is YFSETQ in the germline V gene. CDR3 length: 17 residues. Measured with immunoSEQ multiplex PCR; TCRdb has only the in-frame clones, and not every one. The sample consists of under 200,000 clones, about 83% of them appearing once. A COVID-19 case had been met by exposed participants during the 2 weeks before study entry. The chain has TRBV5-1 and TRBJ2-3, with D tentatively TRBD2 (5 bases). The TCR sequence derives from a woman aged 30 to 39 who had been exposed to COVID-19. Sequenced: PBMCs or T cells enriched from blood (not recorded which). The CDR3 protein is CASSLLERTRGTDTQYF. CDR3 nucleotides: TGCGCCAGCAGCTTGTTGGAACGGACGAGGGGCACAGATACGCAGTATTTT.